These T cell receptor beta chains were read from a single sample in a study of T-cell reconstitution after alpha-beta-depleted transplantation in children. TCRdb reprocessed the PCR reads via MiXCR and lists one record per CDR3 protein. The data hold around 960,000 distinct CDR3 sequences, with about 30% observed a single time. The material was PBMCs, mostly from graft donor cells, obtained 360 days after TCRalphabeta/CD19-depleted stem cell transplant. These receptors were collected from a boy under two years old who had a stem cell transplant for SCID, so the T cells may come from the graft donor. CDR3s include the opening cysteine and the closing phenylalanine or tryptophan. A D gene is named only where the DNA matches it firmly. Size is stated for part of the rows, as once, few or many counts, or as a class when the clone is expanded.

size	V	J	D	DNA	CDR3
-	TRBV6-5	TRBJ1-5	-	TGTGCCAGCAGTTACGGATTTAATCGGCCCCAGCATTTT	CASSYGFNRPQHF
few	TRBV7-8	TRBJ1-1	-	TGTGCCAGCAGCAACATGTATAACACTGAAGCTTTCTTT	CASSNMYNTEAFF
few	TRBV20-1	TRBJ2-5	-	TGCAGTGCTAGAGGGGATAGGAAGTCCCAAGAGACCCAGTACTTC	CSARGDRKSQETQYF
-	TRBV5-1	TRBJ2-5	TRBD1	TGCGCCAGCAGCTCTTGGACAGGGGCGCAAGAGACCCAGTACTTC	CASSSWTGAQETQYF
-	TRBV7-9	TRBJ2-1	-	TGTGCCAGCAGCTTAGGGGGTTCGCCCTACAATGAGCAGTTCTTC	CASSLGGSPYNEQFF
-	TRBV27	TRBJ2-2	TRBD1	TGTGCCAGCAGCCATTATACAGGGGGCGGGAGGGAGCTGTTTTTT	CASSHYTGGGRELFF
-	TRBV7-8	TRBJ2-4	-	TGTGCCAGCAGCTTCCTAACTATAGCCAAAAACATTCAGTACTTC	CASSFLTIAKNIQYF
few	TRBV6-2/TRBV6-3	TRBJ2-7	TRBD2	TGTGCCAGCAGCCTACCCCCATACTCGGGACTAGACTCCTACGAGCAGTACTTC	CASSLPPYSGLDSYEQYF
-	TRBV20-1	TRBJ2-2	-	TGCAGTGCTAGGGAAGACTCCCGGGAGCTGTTTTTT	CSAREDSRELFF
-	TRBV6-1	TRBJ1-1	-	TGTGCCAGCCTCCATTGGGGGAGGAACACTGAAGCTTTCTTT	CASLHWGRNTEAFF
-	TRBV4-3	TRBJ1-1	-	TGCGCCAGCAGCCAAGATAGAACGGCTCCGGCGGCTTTCTTT	CASSQDRTAPAAFF
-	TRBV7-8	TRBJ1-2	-	TGTGCCAGCAGCTTAGGGACGGCCGGGCACACCTTC	CASSLGTAGHTF
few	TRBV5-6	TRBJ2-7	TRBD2	TGTGCCAGCAGCTTTTATAGCGGGGGGGCCGACGAGCAGTACTTC	CASSFYSGGADEQYF
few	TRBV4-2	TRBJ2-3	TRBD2	TGTGCCAGCAGCCAAGGCCTTTGGCGGGGGGCCCTAAATTCCACAGATACGCAGTATTTT	CASSQGLWRGALNSTDTQYF
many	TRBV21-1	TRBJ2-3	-	TGTGCCAGCAGCAAGCCAGCGGGGGAACCTGGCACAGATACGCAGTATTTT	CASSKPAGEPGTDTQYF
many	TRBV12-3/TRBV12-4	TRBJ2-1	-	TGTGCCAGCCGGGGGGCTGCCTACAATGAGCAGTTCTTC	CASRGAAYNEQFF
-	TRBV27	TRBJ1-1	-	TGTGCCAGCAGTTTATGGCAGGGTCACACTGAAGCTTTCTTT	CASSLWQGHTEAFF
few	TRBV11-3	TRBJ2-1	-	TGTGCCAGCAGTCAATCAACTCAGGGTACGGCCAACAATGAGCAGTTCTTC	CASSQSTQGTANNEQFF
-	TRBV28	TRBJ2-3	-	TGTGCCAGCAGTTTTGGATGGGGACCCCGAACAGATACGCAGTATTTT	CASSFGWGPRTDTQYF
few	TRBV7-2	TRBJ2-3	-	TGTGCCAGCAGCCTAGGGCGGGGGCCTGGCACAGATACGCAGTATTTT	CASSLGRGPGTDTQYF